This TCR beta chain came from a study of CD8+ T cells in alopecia areata. Whole-study context: Patients in the treated group were given tofacitinib by mouth, 5 to 10 mg twice a day. The study's findings and limits: Lesional scalp exceeded normal scalp in clonality, especially in alopecia totalis/universalis. Many expanded lesional clones persisted during tofacitinib (in both scalp and blood).

This clone was picked up one time. Its target is not known. Treatment given: oral pan-JAK inhibitor, 5-10 mg twice daily. V was clipped by 5 bases and J by 0 bases, with 7 bases between them. This CDR3 has 13 residues. Germline CDR1 reads MNHEY; CDR2 reads SMNVEV (reference sequence). Extracted RNA was reverse transcribed, and the resulting cDNA served as sequencing template. TCRdb's copy holds only in-frame clones and misses some; the assay was immunoSEQ multiplex PCR. The table has roughly 190,000 clones, 50% to 60% seen once; the top ten hold 0.65% to 0.7%. This receptor was taken from a human donor with alopecia areata. The specimen was CD4+ T cells sorted from blood, collected at week 4, from a patient treated with tofacitinib. The chain carries TRBV27 and TRBJ1-1, with D possibly TRBD1 on 5 matching bases. CDR3 bases: TGTGCCAGCAGTGACAGCCTGAACACTGAAGCTTTCTTT. It specifies CASSDSLNTEAFF.